This entry features one TCR beta chain sequence. The antigen remains unidentified. This sample was included in a study of T cell responses to AZD1222 COVID-19 vaccine. Study findings and constraints: Every sample of the repertoires postdated the peak T cell response. Dominant at 160-218 and 743-854, vaccine-associated CD4 TCRs also spanned spike. The donor cohort was predominantly white British with a female majority, and clonal diversity may have been underestimated.

The analysis combined second doses at about 4 or about 12 weeks. The method was immunoSEQ multiplex PCR; TCRdb's version includes in-frame clones alone and lacks a portion of them. The repertoire has roughly 84,000 clones, about 83% of them found once; the top ten carry around a tenth. V was pared by 4 bases and J by 0 bases, with 13 bases between. Per germline, CDR1 LGHDT and CDR2 YNNKEL (reference sequence). The CDR3 runs to 16 residues. Sequenced material: peripheral blood, taken 28 days after the second AZD1222 dose. The J gene is TRBJ2-1, the V gene TRBV3-1 (or the pseudogene TRBV3-2), with D unresolved. The clonotype was recovered from an adult who received the AZD1222 COVID-19 vaccine. Here the CDR3 reads CASSPLSHFSYNEQFF. CDR3 nucleotide sequence: TGTGCCAGCAGCCCCCTAAGCCACTTCTCCTACAATGAGCAGTTCTTC.